This is a list of T cell receptor beta chains from one sample in a study of metastatic and nonmetastatic thyroid tumors. TCRdb reanalyzed the PCR reads with MiXCR. The table shows tens of thousands of clones, with around 13% occurring only once. The sample taken for sequencing was blood. The receptors originated from a female donor with papillary thyroid cancer or a benign thyroid nodule (not recorded which). Some clones in this sample may be carry-over from other donors' samples. Each CDR3 is given with its conserved first and last residue. D genes are given only for firm matches. A clone size is listed for some rows: how often the clone was seen (once, few, many), or a class if it is expanded.

j_call d_call v_call clone_size cdr3_nt cdr3_aa
TRBJ2-3 TRBD2 TRBV6-5 few TGTGCCAGCAGTTATTCTAGCGGGAGCAAAGATACGCAGTATTTT CASSYSSGSKDTQYF
TRBJ2-7 NA TRBV27 NA TGTGCCAGCAGCGTCCGGTTGGCTGTACGGCTCTACGAGCAGTACTTC CASSVRLAVRLYEQYF
TRBJ2-6 NA TRBV6-1 medium-sized TGTGCCAGCGCCAGACAGGTCTCTGGGGCCAACGTCCTGACTTTC CASARQVSGANVLTF
TRBJ2-1 TRBD2 TRBV20-1 many TGCAGTGTCGGGACTAGCGGGCACAATGAGCAGTTCTTC CSVGTSGHNEQFF
TRBJ1-6 TRBD1 TRBV29-1 many TGCAGCGTTGGGACAGGGGACTACTCACCCCTCCACTTT CSVGTGDYSPLHF
TRBJ1-3 NA TRBV28 many TGTGCCAGCAGTCAGAGAACCACAGGGCCTGGAAACACCATATATTTT CASSQRTTGPGNTIYF
TRBJ1-2 TRBD1 TRBV6-1 NA TGTGCCAGCAGAGAGGGCACAGGGGGCTCTGGCTACACCTTC CASREGTGGSGYTF
TRBJ1-3 NA TRBV20-1 NA TGCAGTGCTGGAGGTCCTGGGAAAGCTGGAAACACCATATATTTT CSAGGPGKAGNTIYF
TRBJ2-2 NA TRBV7-9 many TGTGCCAGCAGCTCCACAGGGCCCGGGGAGCTGTTTTTT CASSSTGPGELFF
TRBJ2-7 TRBD1 TRBV6-1 few TGTGCGACAGGGGCGGGCGGAAGCTCCTACGAGCAGTACTTC CATGAGGSSYEQYF
TRBJ1-3 NA TRBV12-3/TRBV12-4 many TGTGCCAGCAGTTTAACGCTTTCTGGAAACACCATATATTTT CASSLTLSGNTIYF
TRBJ2-2 NA TRBV6-9 NA TGTGCCAGCACTTGGGGCAGGGAGAACACCGGGGAGCTGTTTTTT CASTWGRENTGELFF
TRBJ2-7 TRBD2 TRBV28 few TGTGCCAGCAGTTTAAGGCGGGAGGTCTCCTACGAGCAGTACTTC CASSLRREVSYEQYF
TRBJ2-3 NA TRBV15 many TGTGCCACCAGTCTCAGACTGGGGGCAGATACGCAGTATTTT CATSLRLGADTQYF
TRBJ1-3 NA TRBV3-1 many TGTGCCAGCAGCCAAGAAGGCAGGGTAAACACCATATATTTT CASSQEGRVNTIYF
TRBJ2-1 NA TRBV3-1 NA TGTGCCAGCAGCCAACGGGGAGCGGGGGACAGGGAGTTCTTC CASSQRGAGDREFF
TRBJ1-4 NA TRBV28 many TGTGCCAGCAGTTTAGAGGGTCGGAATGAAAAACTGTTTTTT CASSLEGRNEKLFF
TRBJ1-2 NA TRBV7-9 medium-sized TGTGCCAGCAGCTACGAGGTGGTTGGCTACACCTTC CASSYEVVGYTF
TRBJ2-7 NA TRBV12-5 many TGTGCTAGTGGTCAGGGACCCTACGAGCAGTACTTC CASGQGPYEQYF
TRBJ1-2 NA TRBV7-2 many TGTGCCAGCAACGCGTTCGGGCCGAATGGCTACACCTTC CASNAFGPNGYTF
TRBJ2-2 NA TRBV20-1 many TGCAGTGCTCCCGACAACACCGGGGAGCTGTTTTTT CSAPDNTGELFF
TRBJ1-5 TRBD1 TRBV6-1 medium-sized TGTGCCAGCAGTATGACAGGGGGCAATCAGCCCCAGCATTTT CASSMTGGNQPQHF
TRBJ2-3 TRBD1 TRBV11-1 many TGTGCCAGCAGCTCCTTGACAGGGGTTGGGCCAGATACGCAGTATTTT CASSSLTGVGPDTQYF
TRBJ1-4 NA TRBV5-1 many TGCGCCAGCAGCACGGCAGGGGAGGAAAAACTGTTTTTT CASSTAGEEKLFF
TRBJ1-2 NA TRBV7-2 many TGTGCCAGCAGTCTAGGGCACAGGGTCTATGGCTACACCTTC CASSLGHRVYGYTF
TRBJ2-1 NA TRBV28 few TGTGCCAGCAGTCTCAACAATGAGCAGTTCTTC CASSLNNEQFF
TRBJ1-2 NA TRBV19 many TGTGCCAGTAGTATGTTGGACGGGAGTTATGGCTACACCTTC CASSMLDGSYGYTF
TRBJ1-2 NA TRBV6-1 medium-sized TGTGCCAGCAGGCCGGCGGACTATGGCTACACCTTC CASRPADYGYTF
TRBJ2-7 NA TRBV6-1 medium-sized TGTGCCAGCAGTGAAGTCGGGCGGGGCGAGCAGTACTTC CASSEVGRGEQYF
TRBJ1-2 TRBD1 TRBV20-1 many TGCAGTGCTTCCGGGACAGACTATGGCTACACCTTC CSASGTDYGYTF
TRBJ1-6 NA TRBV18 many TGTGCCAGCTCACCACCGGAGGCTGGTTTTGGATCACCCCTCCACTTT CASSPPEAGFGSPLHF
TRBJ2-5 NA TRBV4-2 many TGTGCCAGCAGCCAAGAAGGTCCGGCCCGGGCGGAGACCCAGTACTTC CASSQEGPARAETQYF
TRBJ2-2 TRBD1 TRBV6-1 NA TGTGCCAGCAGCGGATCGGACAGGAGCGTTCTGCTTTTT CASSGSDRSVLLF
TRBJ2-7 TRBD2 TRBV29-1 many TGCAGCGTGGGACTAGCGGGGGGGCTCAACGAGCAGTACTTC CSVGLAGGLNEQYF
TRBJ1-5 NA TRBV6-1 medium-sized TGTGCCAGCAGCCCCTGGGCCACTGAAAGCAATCAGCCCCAGCATTTT CASSPWATESNQPQHF
TRBJ1-2 NA TRBV12-3/TRBV12-4 medium-sized TGTGCCAGCAGTTCAAGAGGGGGTAATGGCTACACCTTC CASSSRGGNGYTF
TRBJ2-3 NA TRBV3-1 many TGTGCCAGCAGTCAGACAAATACGCAGTATTTT CASSQTNTQYF
TRBJ2-7 NA TRBV2 NA TGTGCCAGCAGTGACGGCATCTACTCCTACGAGCGGTACTTC CASSDGIYSYERYF
TRBJ2-2 TRBD2 TRBV13 many TGTGCCAGCAGCTTACAGCTAGCGGGAAGCGACACCGGGGAGCTGTTTTTT CASSLQLAGSDTGELFF
TRBJ1-6 NA TRBV12-3/TRBV12-4 medium-sized TGTGCCAGCAGTCCTGGGGGGGCGGGCAATTCACCCCTCCACTTT CASSPGGAGNSPLHF